This T cell receptor (beta chain) is from a study of control samples from healthy donors and cancer patients. V lost 8 bases and J lost 6; bases outside the gene matches: 7. Germline V gene data show CDR1 as MNHEY and CDR2 as SVGAGI. CDR3 length equals 13 residues. The data were produced by immunoSEQ multiplex PCR, yet TCRdb's version contains in-frame clones alone and is incomplete. The profile shows approximately 79,000 clones, around 89% of them singletons. The sample consisted of blood. The chain couples TRBV6-5 to TRBJ2-1; 7 bases agree with TRBD2. This clonotype originated in a man aged 45-65 years in good health. CDR3 DNA: TGTGCCAGCTCCGGCGGGGGATTCAATGAGCAGTTCTTC. Its protein is CASSGGGFNEQFF.